The 32 T cell receptor beta chains below were found in one sample sequenced in a study of blood T cell repertoires in COVID-19. Sequencing used immunoSEQ multiplex PCR; TCRdb keeps in-frame clones, though not all of them. The repertoire holds roughly 230,000 clones, with around 86% as singletons. Material for sequencing was PBMCs or T cells enriched from blood (not recorded which). Receptors were obtained from a young man in a cohort exposed to, infected with or recovered from COVID-19 (not recorded which).

The V gene is TRBV18, the J gene TRBJ2-5, with D maybe TRBD2 (5 bases). The CDR3 covers 20 residues. With 8 bases removed from V and 5 bases from J, the gap between germline ends came to 36 bases. In germline, CDR1 is KGHSH, CDR2 LQKENI. CDR3 bases: TGTGCCAGCACCCGAAAGTCGAGTCACCCACGCCTCATGTCGGGGGAGACCCAGTACTTC. This translates into CASTRKSSHPRLMSGETQYF.

The chain employs TRBV9 and TRBJ2-5; 14 bases match TRBD2. CDR3 length: 17 residues. Germline assignment: CDR1 SGDLS and CDR2 YYNGEE. V was clipped by 2 bases and J by 0 bases; unmatched bases: 3. This CDR3 is CASSVGLAGAYQETQYF. The CDR3 coding sequence is TGTGCCAGCAGCGTGGGACTAGCGGGGGCGTACCAAGAGACCCAGTACTTC.

The chain is built from TRBV19 and TRBJ2-7; TRBD2 matches 12 bases. The CDR3 extends over 14 amino acids. Germline CDR1 LNHDA, CDR2 SQIVND (reference sequence). The trim removed 6 bases at V and 4 bases at J, leaving 4 bases unmatched. CDR3 DNA: TGTGCCAGTAGCGCCGGGACTAGCGGGTACGAGCAGTACTTC. Encoded protein: CASSAGTSGYEQYF.

The CDR3 spells CASSSGGRNYGYTF. The CDR3 region has the DNA TGTGCCAGCAGTTCGGGAGGCAGAAACTATGGCTACACCTTC. This rearrangement joins TRBV27 to TRBJ1-2; no clear D gene. Germline loops: CDR1 MNHEY, CDR2 SMNVEV (reference sequence). Trimming removed 4 bases from V and 2 bases from J, with 11 bases in between. The CDR3 contains 14 residues.

The V gene is TRBV20-1, the J gene TRBJ1-2; 10 positions agree with TRBD1. CDR3 size: 14 residues. Per germline, CDR1 DFQATT and CDR2 SNEGSKA (reference sequence). J lost 6 bases, V lost 3 bases, and 7 bases had no gene match. DNA of the CDR3: TGCAGTGCTAGTGAGTGGGGGACAGGGGATGGCTACACCTTC. Its protein product is CSASEWGTGDGYTF.

This clone was detected only once. The chain recombines TRBV6-5 with TRBJ1-5; 9 bases agree with TRBD1. The CDR3 has 13 amino acids. In germline, CDR1 is MNHEY, CDR2 SVGAGI. The J segment lost 7 bases and the V segment lost 5 bases, leaving 3 bases of the junction unmatched. CDR3 residues: CASSRDRDQPQHF. As DNA, the CDR3 is TGTGCCAGCAGTAGGGACAGGGACCAGCCCCAGCATTTT.

V gene TRBV5-1 combines with J gene TRBJ1-5; D may be TRBD1 (5 bases). Per the germline V gene, CDR1 is SGHRS and CDR2 is YFSETQ. The CDR3 has 15 amino acids. V lost 4 bases, J lost 0 bases, and 11 bases lay in between. Here the CDR3 DNA reads TGCGCCAGCAGCATGGACAATTATAGCAATCAGCCCCAGCATTTT. Protein sequence: CASSMDNYSNQPQHF.

The chain carries TRBV7-9 and TRBJ1-2, with no clear D. Trimming removed 3 bases at V and 3 bases at J, with 14 bases between. Germline V gene lookup returns CDR1 SEHNR and CDR2 FQNEAQ (reference sequence). The CDR3 spans 15 residues. CDR3 amino acids: CASSFGRDRDYGYTF. CDR3 sequence (DNA): TGTGCCAGCAGCTTTGGGAGAGATAGAGACTATGGCTACACCTTC.

The CDR3 spells CASSQDRGRRAETQYF. For the CDR3, the DNA is TGTGCCAGCAGCCAAGATAGGGGCCGGAGGGCAGAGACCCAGTACTTC. The rearrangement uses TRBV3-1 (or the pseudogene TRBV3-2) and TRBJ2-5; D may be TRBD2 (6 bases). The V end was cut by 0 bases, the J end by 4 bases, with 15 bases between. From germline, CDR1 is LGHDT and CDR2 YNNKEL (reference sequence). The CDR3 is 16 amino acids.

Here the CDR3 DNA reads TGTGCCAGCTCACCTTTCCCGGGGAACTATGGCTACACCTTC. This translates into CASSPFPGNYGYTF. This chain links TRBV18 with TRBJ1-2; no clear D gene. Trimming left V 3 bases short and J 2 bases short, with 10 bases between. Germline loops: CDR1 KGHSH, CDR2 LQKENI. This CDR3 is built from 14 residues. Full variable domain (missing parts from reference TRBV18 and TRBJ1-2): NAGVMQNPRHLVRRRGQEARLRCSPMKGHSHVYWYRQLPEEGLKFMVYLQKENIIDESGMPKERFSAEFPKEGPSILRIQQVVRGDSAAYFCASSPFPGNYGYTFGSGTRLTVV.

V and J are TRBV5-1 and TRBJ2-1; 7 bases map to TRBD1. Trimming at V came to 3 bases and at J to 2 bases, leaving 5 bases not matched to a gene. The germline V gene has CDR1 SGHRS and CDR2 YFSETQ. The CDR3 extends over 15 amino acids. As DNA, the CDR3 is TGCGCCAGCAGCTCTCGACAGGGACCCTACAATGAGCAGTTCTTC. Translation gives CASSSRQGPYNEQFF.

Written as DNA, the CDR3 is TGTGCCAGCAGCTACTCTCCGGGACAGGGGGCGACCCAAGAGACCCAGTACTTC. Its protein product is CASSYSPGQGATQETQYF. V is TRBV28 and J is TRBJ2-5, with 12 bases fitting TRBD1. This CDR3 is 18 amino acids long. In germline, CDR1 is MDHEN, CDR2 SYDVKM. With 6 bases clipped from V and 1 base from J, the junction kept 12 bases outside the gene matches.

This clone was counted a single time. The chain links TRBV2 to TRBJ2-5; 9 bases fit TRBD2. Germline V CDR1 and CDR2: SNHLY, FYNNEI. The CDR3 runs 13 residues. Germline trimming cut 9 bases from V and 2 bases from J; bases unmatched to any gene: 4. The CDR3 DNA follows: TGTGCCAGATCGACTAGCGGACAAGAGACCCAGTACTTC. Translated: CARSTSGQETQYF.

The chain uses TRBV11-2 and TRBJ1-4, with a tentative D call TRBD1 (6 bases). V was shortened by 1 base and J by 0 bases, with 9 bases between the two germline ends. Germline V gene data show CDR1 as SGHAT and CDR2 as FQNNGV. The CDR3 extends over 16 amino acids. In nucleotides, the CDR3 is TGTGCCAGCAGCTTAGTAGGGGGACCAACTAATGAAAAACTGTTTTTT. Its protein product is CASSLVGGPTNEKLFF.

The chain employs TRBV27 and TRBJ1-1; 10 nucleotides match TRBD1. V was clipped by 1 base and J by 1 base; unmatched bases: 9. Per germline, CDR1 MNHEY and CDR2 SMNVEV (reference sequence). The CDR3 covers 18 residues. CDR3 residues: CASSLYGTGAPGNTEAFF. The DNA for the CDR3 is TGTGCCAGCAGTTTATACGGGACAGGGGCCCCAGGGAACACTGAAGCTTTCTTT.

Regarding this clone: A read error may produce the germline difference seen at one junction end. This chain uses TRBV7-9 with TRBJ2-2, with TRBD2 matching 9 bases. The CDR3 has 17 residues. Germline V gene sequence: CDR1 SEHNR, CDR2 FQNEAQ (reference sequence). In DNA form, the CDR3 reads TGTGCCAGCACCTTAGGTCCTAGCGGGGTTTTCACCGGGGAGCTGTTTTTT. It yields the protein CASTLGPSGVFTGELFF.

The rearrangement joins TRBV28 to TRBJ1-2; D is uncertain. V was shortened by 5 bases and J by 4 bases, with 14 bases between the two germline ends. Germline V CDR1 and CDR2: MDHEN, SYDVKM. The CDR3 spans 14 residues. The CDR3 nucleotides are TGTGCCAGCAGTGTCCTAGTTAATGGCTATGGCTACACCTTC. Its translation is CASSVLVNGYGYTF.

The gene calls are TRBV9 and TRBJ1-1; TRBD1 matches 10 bases. V gave up 0 bases and J gave up 4 bases; unmatched junction bases: 3. CDR3 length: 15 residues. Germline V gene sequence: CDR1 SGDLS, CDR2 YYNGEE. The CDR3 protein is CASSVGQGAGTEAFF. CDR3 nucleotide sequence: TGTGCCAGCAGCGTAGGACAGGGGGCGGGCACTGAAGCTTTCTTT.

V and J are TRBV28 and TRBJ1-4; TRBD1 matches at 7 bases. This CDR3 is 16 amino acids long. V dropped 8 bases and J dropped 3; count of bases not matched to a gene: 12. CDR1 and CDR2 from the germline V gene are MDHEN and SYDVKM. CDR3 in DNA: TGTGCCAGCCGACGCCAGGGGGACAGCTCTAATGAAAAACTGTTTTTT. As protein: CASRRQGDSSNEKLFF. The full variable domain, rest sourced from reference TRBV28 and TRBJ1-4, is DVKVTQSSRYLVKRTGEKVFLECVQDMDHENMFWYRQDPGLGLRLIYFSYDVKMKEKGDIPEGYSVSREKKERFSLILESASTNQTSMYLCASRRQGDSSNEKLFFGSGTQLSVL.

CDR3 coding DNA: TGTGCCAGCAGCCAAGACGCGAACTACTACGAGCAGTACTTC. Translation: CASSQDANYYEQYF. The V gene is TRBV4-2, the J gene TRBJ2-7; D gene uncertain. CDR3 length equals 14 residues. CDR1 is LGHNA and CDR2 is YNFKEQ in the germline V gene. The V gene lost 0 bases and the J gene lost 3 bases, with 9 bases spanning the gap.

The genes are TRBV21-1 and TRBJ1-5; the D call of TRBD1 is as the table states it, not checked on the DNA. TRBV21-1 is a pseudogene. The CDR3 is 18 amino acids. CDR3 DNA: TGTGCCAGCAGCACTACTACCTCTGACAGGGGGGGCAATCAGCCCCAGCATTTT. It yields the protein CASSTTTSDRGGNQPQHF.

This clone was seen just once. This chain uses TRBV25-1 with TRBJ2-1, with TRBD2 identical over 8 bases. The CDR3 is made up of 13 amino acids. V lost 6 bases to trimming and J lost 4 bases; unmatched junction nucleotides: 2. Germline V CDR1 and CDR2: MGHDK, SYGVNS. The CDR3 sequence is CASRGTRYNEQFF. Written as DNA, the CDR3 is TGTGCCAGCAGAGGGACTAGGTACAATGAGCAGTTCTTC.

V gene TRBV28 combines with J gene TRBJ1-5, with TRBD1 matching 10 bases. CDR3 length equals 15 residues. J was trimmed by 7 bases and V by 9 bases; bases with no gene match: 12. Germline CDR1 MDHEN, CDR2 SYDVKM. The CDR3 bases are TGTGCCAGTACTTCCCCGGGACAGGGGAGGCAGCCCCAGCATTTT. It yields the protein CASTSPGQGRQPQHF.

The chain is built from TRBV5-6 and TRBJ1-1, with a possible D match to TRBD1 (6 bases). In germline, CDR1 is SGHDT, CDR2 YYEEEE. This CDR3 is built from 13 residues. Trimming left V 4 bases short and J 1 base short, with 8 bases between. The CDR3 DNA reads TGTGCCAGCAGCGGGGGACAGAACACTGAAGCTTTCTTT. Protein sequence: CASSGGQNTEAFF.

This sequence joins TRBV7-9 and TRBJ1-1; 9 positions match TRBD1. The CDR3 runs 18 residues. CDR1 and CDR2 from the germline V gene are SEHNR and FQNEAQ (reference sequence). V shed 5 bases and J 3 bases; nucleotides not matched to a gene: 16. The DNA of the CDR3 is TGTGCCAGCAGCCCTCCATGGGACAGGGATGGGTTAGACACTGAAGCTTTCTTT. Its translation is CASSPPWDRDGLDTEAFF.

The rearrangement joins TRBV3-1 (or the pseudogene TRBV3-2) to TRBJ1-1; no clear D gene. Germline V lookup: CDR1 LGHDT, CDR2 YNNKEL (reference sequence). V was pared by 0 bases and J by 2 bases, with 7 bases between. This CDR3 spans 14 amino acids. The CDR3 loop reads CASSQDTVNTEAFF. Here the CDR3 DNA reads TGTGCCAGCAGCCAAGATACTGTAAACACTGAAGCTTTCTTT.

This chain links TRBV19 with TRBJ1-5, with 7 bases lining up with TRBD1. V lost 3 bases and J lost 7; bases outside the gene matches: 6. The CDR3 has 14 residues. Germline CDR1 and CDR2: LNHDA and SQIVND (reference sequence). DNA of the CDR3: TGTGCCAGTAGTATGTCCAGGGGGATACAGCCCCAGCATTTT. This encodes CASSMSRGIQPQHF.

V and J are TRBV3-1 (or the pseudogene TRBV3-2) and TRBJ2-1; D is perhaps TRBD1 (5 bases). Germline-derived CDR1 and CDR2 are LGHDT and YNNKEL (reference sequence). The CDR3 is 16 residues long. The V end lost 4 bases, the J end lost 3 bases, and 16 bases lay between the germline ends. CDR3 amino acids: CASSLQDTSFYNEQFF. CDR3 bases: TGTGCCAGCAGCCTACAGGACACAAGTTTCTACAATGAGCAGTTCTTC.

This chain's CDR3 is CATSVGRGENSPLHF. The CDR3 nucleotides read TGTGCCACCAGCGTCGGGAGAGGTGAGAATTCACCCCTCCACTTT. The chain is built from TRBV15 and TRBJ1-6; unclear D gene. The germline gives CDR1 LNHNV, CDR2 YYDKDF (reference sequence). This CDR3 is built from 15 residues. The ends were cut back, 5 bases at V and 7 bases at J, with 15 bases in the middle.

The V gene is TRBV4-2, the J gene TRBJ1-1; D remains unclear. Trimming stripped 3 bases from V and 0 bases from J, with 8 bases between. Germline CDR1 LGHNA, CDR2 YNFKEQ. The length of the CDR3 is 14 residues. This CDR3 is CASSQGRVNTEAFF. CDR3 DNA: TGTGCCAGCAGCCAGGGCAGAGTGAACACTGAAGCTTTCTTT.

The CDR3 reads CASSLDGWASGNEQYF. The CDR3 coding sequence is TGTGCCAGCAGCTTAGATGGATGGGCCTCCGGGAACGAGCAGTACTTC. V gene TRBV7-9 combines with J gene TRBJ2-7; weak D call: TRBD2 (5 bases). Germline CDR1 reads SEHNR; CDR2 reads FQNEAQ (reference sequence). This CDR3 contains 16 residues. The V and J ends lost 1 base and 5 bases respectively, with 18 bases between them.

The chain is built from TRBV27 and TRBJ1-5; D perhaps matches TRBD1 (6 bases). The CDR3 consists of 20 residues. Germline V lookup: CDR1 MNHEY, CDR2 SMNVEV (reference sequence). Trimming removed 0 bases at V and 6 bases at J, with 27 bases between. In DNA, the CDR3 is TGTGCCAGCAGTTTATCGATAGTCTCGGTAACGGGGGGCAAGAGTCAGCCCCAGCATTTT. Residues: CASSLSIVSVTGGKSQPQHF.